This TCR beta chain appears in the sequencing data of a study of control samples from healthy donors and cancer patients. This table comes from immunoSEQ multiplex PCR, and its TCRdb copy is limited to in-frame clones, with some not included. Seen here are some 150,000 clones, roughly nine tenths observed once, and the top ten hold around 7.3%. The V and J ends lost 6 bases and 3 bases, in that order; junction bases with no gene match: 8. CDR3 length: 14 residues. The germline V gene encodes CDR1 KGHSH and CDR2 LQKENI. Source material: blood. The chain combines TRBV18 with TRBJ2-7, with 7 bases fitting TRBD2. This receptor was identified in a man between 18 and 35 years old in good health. The CDR3, as DNA: TGTGCCAGCTCCCCCGGCGGGGGAAACTACGAGCAGTACTTC. This codes for CASSPGGGNYEQYF.